The rows below give T cell receptor beta chains drawn from one sample of a study of identical twins. TCRdb redid the calling of the 5' RACE reads with MiXCR, one entry per CDR3 protein. The sample holds about 520,000 distinct CDR3 sequences; 20% to 25% are singletons and the top ten take 0.91%. Separately, the same data were catalogued under a study of T cells expressing NK-cell markers.

The sequencing sample was made of CD4+ T cells sorted from blood. The receptor set was obtained from a woman aged 18-35 years in good health. Each CDR3 is given with its conserved first and last residue. The D gene is left open where the match is weak. Size is stated for part of the rows, as once, few or many counts, or as a class when the clone is expanded.

>TRBJ2-3|-|TRBV12-3/TRBV12-4|-
CASSPRSRTDTQYF
TGTGCCAGCAGTCCCCGAAGTCGCACAGATACGCAGTATTTT
>TRBJ2-3|-|TRBV11-2|few
CASSSSTGDTQYF
TGTGCCAGCAGCTCCTCTACAGGAGATACGCAGTATTTT
>TRBJ2-7|-|TRBV20-1|few
CSAVGNLREQYF
TGCAGTGCGGTCGGGAACCTCCGCGAGCAGTACTTC
>TRBJ2-7|TRBD2|TRBV27|-
CASRKSGRFYEQYF
TGTGCCAGCAGGAAAAGCGGGAGATTCTACGAGCAGTACTTC
>TRBJ2-7|TRBD2|TRBV12-3/TRBV12-4|few
CASSFLPAGAHYEQYF
TGTGCCAGCAGTTTTCTTCCAGCGGGAGCCCACTACGAGCAGTACTTC
>TRBJ2-5|-|TRBV7-8|-
CASSLGHKETQYF
TGTGCCAGCAGCTTAGGACACAAAGAGACCCAGTACTTC
>TRBJ1-6|TRBD1|TRBV20-1|-
CSARRGTGDSPLHF
TGCAGTGCTAGACGTGGGACAGGGGATTCACCCCTCCACTTT
>TRBJ2-7|-|TRBV7-8|-
CASSMGRTSYEQYF
TGTGCCAGCAGCATGGGACGAACCTCCTACGAGCAGTACTTC
>TRBJ2-5|-|TRBV11-2|-
CASSLLGWQQETQYF
TGTGCCAGCAGCTTATTGGGGTGGCAGCAAGAGACCCAGTACTTC
>TRBJ1-1|-|TRBV29-1|-
CSVERDLNTEAFF
TGCAGCGTTGAAAGGGACCTGAACACTGAAGCTTTCTTT
>TRBJ1-2|-|TRBV6-6|-
CATSSLGSYGYTF
TGTGCCACGTCTAGCCTGGGCTCCTATGGCTACACCTTC
>TRBJ1-1|-|TRBV3-1|-
CASSHTGTFEAFF
TGTGCCAGCAGCCATACAGGGACGTTTGAAGCTTTCTTT
>TRBJ2-3|-|TRBV10-3|-
CAISDSGVTDTQYF
TGTGCCATCAGTGATTCGGGGGTCACAGATACGCAGTATTTT
>TRBJ1-4|-|TRBV24-1|-
CATSDFGVGEKLFF
TGTGCCACCAGTGATTTTGGGGTTGGTGAAAAACTGTTTTTT
>TRBJ1-1|-|TRBV27|-
CASREGRANTEAFF
TGTGCCAGCCGCGAGGGAAGGGCGAACACTGAAGCTTTCTTT
>TRBJ1-4|-|TRBV29-1|-
CSVSRGSNEKLFF
TGCAGCGTTTCGAGGGGGTCTAATGAAAAACTGTTTTTT
>TRBJ1-2|-|TRBV27|once
CASSLSFGGRVEYGYTF
TGTGCCAGCAGTTTATCTTTCGGCGGCCGGGTGGAATATGGCTACACCTTC
>TRBJ1-1|-|TRBV5-5|many
CASTTGSYTEAFF
TGTGCCAGCACAACAGGTTCCTACACTGAAGCTTTCTTT
>TRBJ1-6|-|TRBV20-1|-
CSAPNRTGDNSPLHF
TGCAGTGCGCCTAACCGGACGGGCGACAATTCACCCCTCCACTTT
>TRBJ1-2|-|TRBV9|few
CASSVGSRHHTF
TGTGCCAGCAGCGTAGGCTCGCGACACCACACCTTC
>TRBJ2-3|-|TRBV7-2|few
CASTLGGGTQYF
TGTGCCAGCACCCTAGGAGGAGGTACGCAGTATTTT
>TRBJ2-1|-|TRBV6-1|-
CASSPGLALRFF
TGTGCCAGCAGTCCGGGACTGGCCCTGCGGTTCTTC
>TRBJ2-3|-|TRBV7-2|-
CASTLQVFSTDTQYF
TGTGCCAGCACCCTACAGGTTTTCAGCACAGATACGCAGTATTTT
>TRBJ2-1|-|TRBV5-1|few
CASSKEDNEQFF
TGCGCCAGCAGCAAGGAAGACAATGAGCAGTTCTTC
>TRBJ2-5|TRBD2|TRBV20-1|-
CSARPPGRARETQYF
TGCAGTGCTAGACCTCCCGGGAGGGCACGAGAGACCCAGTACTTC
>TRBJ1-5|-|TRBV12-3/TRBV12-4|-
CASSLWSGALGQPQHF
TGTGCCAGCAGTTTATGGTCCGGGGCCCTCGGTCAGCCCCAGCATTTT
>TRBJ2-1|-|TRBV9|-
CASRSGTWEGEQFF
TGTGCCAGCAGGAGCGGGACATGGGAAGGGGAGCAGTTCTTC
>TRBJ2-7|-|TRBV5-1|-
CASGSQGEQYF
TGCGCCAGCGGATCGCAGGGGGAGCAGTACTTC
>TRBJ2-1|-|TRBV7-8|-
CASGGRYNEQFF
TGTGCCAGCGGGGGCCGCTACAATGAGCAGTTCTTC
>TRBJ2-7|-|TRBV2|-
CASTPTWSDYYEQYF
TGTGCCAGCACCCCAACATGGTCTGACTACTACGAGCAGTACTTC
>TRBJ2-7|-|TRBV12-3/TRBV12-4|-
CASSRSREQYF
TGTGCCAGCAGTAGGTCTCGAGAGCAGTACTTC
>TRBJ2-1|TRBD2|TRBV6-5|few
CASSYALMVAGSHEQFF
TGTGCCAGCAGTTACGCGTTAATGGTAGCGGGGTCCCATGAGCAGTTCTTC